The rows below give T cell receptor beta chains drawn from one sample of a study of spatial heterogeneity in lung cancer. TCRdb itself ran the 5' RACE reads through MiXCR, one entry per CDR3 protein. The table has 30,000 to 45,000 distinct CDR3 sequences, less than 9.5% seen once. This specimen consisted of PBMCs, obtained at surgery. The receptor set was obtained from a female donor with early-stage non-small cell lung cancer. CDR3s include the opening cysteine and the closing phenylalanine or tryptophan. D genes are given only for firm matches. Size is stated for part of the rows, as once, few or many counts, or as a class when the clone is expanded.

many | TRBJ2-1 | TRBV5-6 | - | CASSLAGGRQFF | TGTGCCAGCAGCTTGGCCGGGGGTCGGCAGTTCTTC
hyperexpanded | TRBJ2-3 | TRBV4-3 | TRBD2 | CASSQDPSGRPDTQYF | TGCGCCAGCAGCCAAGACCCTAGCGGGAGACCAGATACGCAGTATTTT
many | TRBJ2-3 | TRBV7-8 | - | CASSLARWGATDTQYF | TGTGCCAGCAGCCTAGCTCGGTGGGGGGCGACAGATACGCAGTATTTT
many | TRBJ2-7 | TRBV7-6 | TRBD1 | CASSPLGQELSYEQYF | TGTGCCAGCAGCCCGTTGGGACAGGAACTCTCCTACGAGCAGTACTTC
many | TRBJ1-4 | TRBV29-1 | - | CSVAASRGTNEKLFF | TGCAGCGTTGCAGCATCACGAGGGACTAATGAAAAACTGTTTTTT
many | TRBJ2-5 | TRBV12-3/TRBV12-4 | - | CASSPMGGYETQYF | TGTGCCAGCAGCCCCATGGGGGGATACGAGACCCAGTACTTC
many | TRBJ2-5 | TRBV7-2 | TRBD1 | CASSLNRGRETQYF | TGTGCCAGCAGCCTGAACAGGGGGCGGGAGACCCAGTACTTC
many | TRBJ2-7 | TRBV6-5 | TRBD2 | CASRLAGGYEQYF | TGTGCCAGCAGGCTCGCGGGGGGCTACGAGCAGTACTTC
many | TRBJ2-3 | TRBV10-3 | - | CAISESVGLAGDTQYF | TGTGCCATCAGTGAGTCAGTAGGGCTAGCCGGAGATACGCAGTATTTT
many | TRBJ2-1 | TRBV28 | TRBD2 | CASSLPGTWGLADNEQFF | TGTGCCAGCAGTTTACCTGGGACATGGGGACTAGCGGACAATGAGCAGTTCTTC
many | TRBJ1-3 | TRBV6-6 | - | CASSYSSRIGNTIYF | TGTGCCAGCAGTTACTCGAGCAGGATAGGAAACACCATATATTTT
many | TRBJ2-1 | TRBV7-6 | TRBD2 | CASSVVAGPYNEQFF | TGTGCCAGCAGCGTAGTAGCGGGACCCTACAATGAGCAGTTCTTC
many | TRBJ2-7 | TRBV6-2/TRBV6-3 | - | CASSYPNGPGHPSIKYEQYF | TGTGCCAGCAGTTACCCGAACGGACCAGGACACCCGTCGATAAAGTACGAGCAGTACTTC
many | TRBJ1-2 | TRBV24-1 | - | CATKIRAFPHYGYTF | TGTGCCACCAAAATCAGGGCCTTCCCCCACTATGGCTACACCTTC
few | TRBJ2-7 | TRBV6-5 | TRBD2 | CASSPGLAGHYEQYF | TGTGCCAGCAGCCCGGGACTAGCGGGCCACTACGAGCAGTACTTC
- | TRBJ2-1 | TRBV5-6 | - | CASSLIGAVDEQFF | TGTGCCAGCAGCTTGATAGGCGCGGTCGATGAGCAGTTCTTC
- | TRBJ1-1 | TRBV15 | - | CATSRNSLGGTEAFF | TGTGCCACCAGCCGCAACTCCCTTGGTGGGACTGAAGCTTTCTTT
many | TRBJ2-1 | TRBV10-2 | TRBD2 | CASSPLAAEYNEQFF | TGCGCCAGCAGTCCACTAGCGGCTGAGTACAATGAGCAGTTCTTC
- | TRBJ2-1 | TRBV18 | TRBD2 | CASSQSGSRSNEQFF | TGTGCCAGCTCACAAAGCGGGAGCAGGAGCAATGAGCAGTTCTTC
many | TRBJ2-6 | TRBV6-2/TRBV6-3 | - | CASFRSGANVLTF | TGTGCCAGCTTTCGCTCTGGGGCCAACGTCCTGACTTTC
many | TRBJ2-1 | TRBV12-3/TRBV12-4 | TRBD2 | CASSPGLAYEQFF | TGTGCCAGCAGCCCGGGACTAGCATATGAGCAGTTCTTC
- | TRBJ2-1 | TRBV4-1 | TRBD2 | CASSQGTSGYNEQFF | TGCGCCAGCAGCCAAGGTACTAGCGGCTACAATGAGCAGTTCTTC
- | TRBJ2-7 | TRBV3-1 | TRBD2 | CATISGGSYEQYF | TGTGCCACCATTAGCGGGGGGAGCTACGAGCAGTACTTC
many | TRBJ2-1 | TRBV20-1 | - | CSASPGGGQDQFF | TGCAGTGCTAGTCCCGGGGGAGGACAGGACCAGTTCTTC
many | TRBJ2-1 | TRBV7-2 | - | CASSPGRAGKNEQFF | TGTGCCAGCAGCCCGGGTCGGGCAGGGAAAAATGAGCAGTTCTTC
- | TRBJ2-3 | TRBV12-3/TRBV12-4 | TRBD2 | CASRTAGAADTQYF | TGTGCCAGCAGGACAGCGGGAGCGGCAGATACGCAGTATTTT
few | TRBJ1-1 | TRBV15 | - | CATSRGAQNTEAFF | TGTGCCACCAGCAGAGGGGCTCAGAACACTGAAGCTTTCTTT
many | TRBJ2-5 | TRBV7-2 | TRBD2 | CASSSAYSSGSIQETQYF | TGTGCCAGCAGCTCCGCCTATTCTAGCGGATCTATCCAAGAGACCCAGTACTTC
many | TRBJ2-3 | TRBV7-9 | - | CASSSTALSTDTQYF | TGTGCCAGCAGCTCGACAGCTCTTAGCACAGATACGCAGTATTTT
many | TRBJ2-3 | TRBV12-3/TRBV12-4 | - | CASSSGQSRRTDTQYF | TGTGCCAGCAGTTCCGGACAGAGCCGGAGAACAGATACGCAGTATTTT
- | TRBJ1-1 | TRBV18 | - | CASSPPGAGNTEAFF | TGTGCCAGCTCACCACCGGGGGCCGGGAACACTGAAGCTTTCTTT
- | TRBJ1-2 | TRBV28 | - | CASSQEYYGYTF | TGTGCCAGCAGTCAGGAGTACTATGGCTACACCTTC
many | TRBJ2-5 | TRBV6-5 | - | CASSNQVEETQYF | TGTGCCAGCAGTAATCAGGTGGAAGAGACCCAGTACTTC
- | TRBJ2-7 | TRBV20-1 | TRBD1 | CSASAGTGGASSYEQYF | TGCAGTGCTAGCGCCGGGACAGGGGGGGCCAGCTCCTACGAGCAGTACTTC
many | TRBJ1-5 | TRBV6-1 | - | CASSALDGNQPQHF | TGTGCCAGCAGTGCATTGGACGGCAATCAGCCCCAGCATTTT
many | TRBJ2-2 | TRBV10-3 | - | CAISGGVSNTGELFF | TGTGCCATCAGTGGTGGGGTTTCCAACACCGGGGAGCTGTTTTTT
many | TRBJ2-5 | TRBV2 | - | CAIWAGPRGTQYF | TGTGCCATATGGGCAGGGCCGAGGGGTACCCAGTACTTC
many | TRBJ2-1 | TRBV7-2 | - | CASSPSSYNEQFF | TGTGCCAGCAGCCCCTCCTCCTACAATGAGCAGTTCTTC
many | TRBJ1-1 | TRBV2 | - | CASTTDGGITEAFF | TGTGCCAGCACCACGGACGGGGGAATTACTGAAGCTTTCTTT